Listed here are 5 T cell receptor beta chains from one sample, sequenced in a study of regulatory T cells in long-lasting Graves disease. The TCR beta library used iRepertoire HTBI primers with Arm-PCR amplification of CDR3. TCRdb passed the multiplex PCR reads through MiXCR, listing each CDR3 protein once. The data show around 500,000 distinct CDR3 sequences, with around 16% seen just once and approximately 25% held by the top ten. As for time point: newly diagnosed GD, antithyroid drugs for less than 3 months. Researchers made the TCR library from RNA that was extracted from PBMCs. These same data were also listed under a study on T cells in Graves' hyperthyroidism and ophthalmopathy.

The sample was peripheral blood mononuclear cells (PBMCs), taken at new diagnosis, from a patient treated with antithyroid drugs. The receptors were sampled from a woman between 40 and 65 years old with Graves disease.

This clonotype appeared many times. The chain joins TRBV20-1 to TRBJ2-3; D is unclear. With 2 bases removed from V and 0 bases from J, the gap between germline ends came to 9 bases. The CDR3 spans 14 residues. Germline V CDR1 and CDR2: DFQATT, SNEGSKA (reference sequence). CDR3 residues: CSARWTLSTDTQYF. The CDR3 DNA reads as TGCAGTGCTAGATGGACCCTTAGCACAGATACGCAGTATTTT.

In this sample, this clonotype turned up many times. In DNA, the CDR3 is TGCGCCAGCAGCCCGCGTAACAATGAGCAGTTCTTC. The encoded protein is CASSPRNNEQFF. V and J are TRBV4-1 and TRBJ2-1; D not resolved. The germline V gene encodes CDR1 MGHRA and CDR2 YSYEKL. This CDR3 contains 12 residues. V dropped 4 bases and J dropped 5 bases, with 6 bases sitting between them.

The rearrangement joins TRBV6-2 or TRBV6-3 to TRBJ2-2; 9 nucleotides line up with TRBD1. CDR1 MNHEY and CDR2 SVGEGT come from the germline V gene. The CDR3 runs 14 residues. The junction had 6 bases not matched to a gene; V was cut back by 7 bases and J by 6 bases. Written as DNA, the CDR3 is TGTGCCAGCACCGGGACAGGGATTTCCGGGGAGCTGTTTTTT. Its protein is CASTGTGISGELFF.

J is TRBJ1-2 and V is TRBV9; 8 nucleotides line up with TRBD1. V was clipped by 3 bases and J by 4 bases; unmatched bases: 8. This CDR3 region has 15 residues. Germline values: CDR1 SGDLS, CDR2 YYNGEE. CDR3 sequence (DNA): TGTGCCAGCAGCGCTGTGGGACAGGCTGTCTATGGCTACACCTTC. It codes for CASSAVGQAVYGYTF.

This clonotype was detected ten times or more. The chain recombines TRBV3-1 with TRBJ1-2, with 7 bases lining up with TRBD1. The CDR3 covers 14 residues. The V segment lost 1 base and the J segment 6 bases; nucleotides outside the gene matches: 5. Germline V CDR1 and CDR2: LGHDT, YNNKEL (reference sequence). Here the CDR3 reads CASSQGLTGNGYTF. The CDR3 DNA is TGTGCCAGCAGCCAAGGATTGACAGGGAATGGCTACACCTTC.